The rows below give T cell receptor beta chains drawn from one sample of a study of PD-L1 blockade in urothelial cancer. Clones were read by immunoSEQ multiplex PCR, and TCRdb kept only the in-frame ones, dropping some. The table shows about 95,000 clones, with around 87% occurring only once. The material was PBMCs, obtained around atezolizumab (anti-PD-L1) treatment. The receptor source for this set is a man between 60 and 75 years old with urothelial cancer. Each CDR3 is given with its conserved first and last residue. D genes are given only for firm matches. Expanded clones get a size class; other rows say once, few or many, or leave the size out.

J	length	D	size	V	DNA	CDR3
TRBJ2-7	14	TRBD1	few	TRBV19	TGTGCCAGTAGGGGGACAGGGATAGCAGACGAGCAGTACTTC	CASRGTGIADEQYF
TRBJ2-2	16	NA	NA	TRBV7-9	TGTGCCAGCAGCGGAGGGGCTGGGCCGAACACCGGGGAGCTGTTTTTT	CASSGGAGPNTGELFF
TRBJ2-1	14	TRBD1	NA	TRBV15	TGTGCCACCAGCAGGGACAGGGGGAGGAATGAGCAGTTCTTC	CATSRDRGRNEQFF
TRBJ2-2	15	NA	NA	TRBV2	TGTGCCAGCAGGATCACTGGGACTAACACCGGGGAGCTGTTTTTT	CASRITGTNTGELFF
TRBJ1-2	12	TRBD1	NA	TRBV9	TGTGCCAGCAGCGGGACAGGGTATGGCTACACCTTC	CASSGTGYGYTF
TRBJ1-6	15	TRBD1	NA	TRBV27	TGTGCCAGCAGTACCGGGACAGGGTTTAATTCACCCCTCCACTTT	CASSTGTGFNSPLHF
TRBJ1-5	11	NA	NA	TRBV28	TGTGCCAGCAGTCTCGGTCAGCCCCAGCATTTT	CASSLGQPQHF
TRBJ1-3	15	TRBD1	NA	TRBV30	TGTGCCTGGAACTTGGGACAGGGGGTAGGAAACACCATATATTTT	CAWNLGQGVGNTIYF
TRBJ2-7	12	TRBD2	NA	TRBV30	TGTGCCTGGGGACTAGCGGGAGGGCAGCAGTACTTC	CAWGLAGGQQYF
TRBJ2-2	11	NA	NA	TRBV5-1	TGCGCCAGCAGGGCCACCGGGGAGCTGTTTTTT	CASRATGELFF
TRBJ2-3	16	TRBD1	NA	TRBV7-3	TGTGCCAGCAGCCGAGGTGGGACAGGCCACACAGATACGCAGTATTTT	CASSRGGTGHTDTQYF
TRBJ2-7	12	NA	NA	TRBV11-3	TGTGCCAGCAGCTTTGGGCCGCGCGAGCAGTACTTC	CASSFGPREQYF
TRBJ1-1	13	NA	NA	TRBV9	TGTGCCAGCAGCGTAGTGAGAAACACTGAAGCTTTCTTT	CASSVVRNTEAFF
TRBJ2-3	15	NA	few	TRBV4-1	TGCGCCAGCAGCCCGCACGGGACACCCGCGGATACGCAGTATTTT	CASSPHGTPADTQYF
TRBJ2-5	15	TRBD2	NA	TRBV9	TGTGCCAGCAGTGGCACCGGGACTACGGGAGAGACCCAGTACTTC	CASSGTGTTGETQYF
TRBJ1-1	11	NA	NA	TRBV7-3	TGTGCCAGCAGCGGAGGAGGCGAAGCTTTCTTT	CASSGGGEAFF
TRBJ1-2	16	NA	NA	TRBV2	TGTGCCAGCAGTGAAGCACGTATAGGACTATTCTATGGCTACACCTTC	CASSEARIGLFYGYTF
TRBJ1-5	19	NA	NA	TRBV7-2	TGTGCCAGCAGCTTAGATAGAGGGGGGGACACCTATAGCAATCAGCCCCAGCATTTT	CASSLDRGGDTYSNQPQHF
TRBJ1-2	15	NA	NA	TRBV13	TGTGCCAGCAGCTTAGGCAGGGAACAAGGCTATGGCTACACCTTC	CASSLGREQGYGYTF
TRBJ1-1	13	NA	NA	TRBV25-1	TGTGCCAGCAGTGACAGGGTTAGGTCTGAAGCTTTCTTT	CASSDRVRSEAFF
TRBJ2-5	15	NA	NA	TRBV7-2	TGTGCCAGCAAGGACAGAAAAATAGACCAAGAGACCCAGTACTTC	CASKDRKIDQETQYF
TRBJ1-1	15	NA	NA	TRBV7-9	TGTGCCAGCAGCTTTCGGTCCGGGGTGAACACTGAAGCTTTCTTT	CASSFRSGVNTEAFF
TRBJ1-4	17	TRBD1	NA	TRBV9	TGTGCCAGCAGCCCTCGGCCCGGGACAGGGCATAATGAAAAACTGTTTTTT	CASSPRPGTGHNEKLFF
TRBJ1-1	17	NA	few	TRBV14	TGTGCCAGCAGCCAAGGGTTGGGGACTACCATGAACACTGAAGCTTTCTTT	CASSQGLGTTMNTEAFF
TRBJ2-1	17	TRBD2	NA	TRBV5-1	TGCGCCAGCAGCTTGGATATTTTAGCGGGTCTCTACAATGAGCAGTTCTTC	CASSLDILAGLYNEQFF
TRBJ1-4	14	NA	NA	TRBV5-1	TGCGCCAGCAGCCAACCGACAGGCGTGTCGGAACTGTTTTTT	CASSQPTGVSELFF
TRBJ1-5	15	NA	NA	TRBV28	TGTGCCAGCAGGGGGCCAGGAGGGACGGCTCAGCCCCAGCATTTT	CASRGPGGTAQPQHF
TRBJ1-1	15	TRBD1	once	TRBV28	TGTGCCAGCAGTCCCCATACAGGGGGAAACACTGAAGCTTTCTTT	CASSPHTGGNTEAFF
TRBJ1-5	15	TRBD1	NA	TRBV9	TGTGCCAGCAGTGCCGGGACAGGGGCGTTAGAGCCCCAGCATTTT	CASSAGTGALEPQHF